This entry lists 18 T cell receptor beta chains sequenced from one sample in a study of cytomegalovirus exposure and HLA in healthy donors. The primer mix had 60 Vbeta and 13 Jbeta primers. The protocol was immunoSEQ multiplex PCR, while the TCRdb copy is restricted to in-frame clones and leaves out a portion. In the table there are around 170,000 clones, roughly 79% of which are singletons. The sample comprised PBMCs. The receptors were gathered from a man aged 40-50 years in good health and CMV-seronegative.

This clone was seen just once. The gene calls are TRBV9 and TRBJ2-5, with 10 bases lining up with TRBD2. V shed 4 bases and J 3 bases; nucleotides not matched to a gene: 3. The germline V gene has CDR1 SGDLS and CDR2 YYNGEE. This CDR3 region has 14 residues. The CDR3 reads CASSRGTSEETQYF. In DNA, the CDR3 is TGTGCCAGCAGCCGCGGGACTAGCGAAGAGACCCAGTACTTC.

On this clone: Sequence at one end of the junction differs from germline and may be a read error. V gene TRBV6-6 combines with J gene TRBJ2-3; 12 nucleotides line up with TRBD2. The CDR3 has 16 residues. CDR1 and CDR2 (germline): MNHNY, SVGAGI (reference sequence). The CDR3 nucleotides are TGTGCCAGCAGTTACTCGACTAGCGGGAGCAGAGATACGCAGTATTTT. This gives the protein CASSYSTSGSRDTQYF.

The chain's CDR3 is CASRRELTDTQYF. The CDR3 DNA reads as TGTGCCAGCAGGCGGGAGTTGACAGATACGCAGTATTTT. The gene calls are TRBV21-1 and TRBJ2-3; the D segment call TRBD2 is taken from the table without a DNA check. TRBV21-1 is tagged as a pseudogene. The CDR3 is 13 residues long.

V gene TRBV7-9 combines with J gene TRBJ2-2, with D maybe TRBD2 (7 bases). Germline values: CDR1 SEHNR, CDR2 FQNEAQ (reference sequence). There are 18 residues in the CDR3. V was cut by 5 bases and J by 2 bases, with 21 bases left in between. DNA for the CDR3: TGTGCCAGCAGCCCCCCCAGTACGGGGGGCCTAAACACCGGGGAGCTGTTTTTT. This translates into CASSPPSTGGLNTGELFF.

V usage is TRBV27 and J usage is TRBJ2-4; D gene uncertain. This CDR3 is 13 amino acids long. Germline V CDR1 and CDR2: MNHEY, SMNVEV (reference sequence). V was cut by 5 bases and J by 0 bases, with 5 bases left in between. The chain's CDR3 is CASSPLAKNIQYF. CDR3 sequence (DNA): TGTGCCAGCAGTCCCCTAGCCAAAAACATTCAGTACTTC.

This clone has just one count. The gene calls are TRBV11-2 and TRBJ1-3; 7 nucleotides align to TRBD1. The CDR3 is 15 amino acids. The germline V gene encodes CDR1 SGHAT and CDR2 FQNNGV. Trimming at V came to 5 bases and at J to 0 bases, leaving 4 bases not matched to a gene. The DNA for the CDR3 is TGTGCCAGCAGCCCTACAGGGGTCTCTGGAAACACCATATATTTT. Translating it yields CASSPTGVSGNTIYF.

The V gene is TRBV28, the J gene TRBJ2-1, with 7 bases fitting TRBD2. Per germline, CDR1 MDHEN and CDR2 SYDVKM. The V and J ends lost 5 bases and 7 bases, in that order; junction bases with no gene match: 11. There are 15 residues in the CDR3. CDR3 DNA: TGTGCCAGCAGTCCCCTAGGCGCGGGAGTAAATGAGCAGTTCTTC. It encodes CASSPLGAGVNEQFF.

V is TRBV19 and J is TRBJ2-5; D is perhaps TRBD2 (5 bases). Looked up from germline, CDR1 is LNHDA and CDR2 is SQIVND (reference sequence). This CDR3 contains 15 residues. Trimming removed 1 base at V and 1 base at J, with 10 bases between. CDR3 nucleotide sequence: TGTGCCAGTAGTATAGTTCCTAGCCCCCAAGAGACCCAGTACTTC. Residues: CASSIVPSPQETQYF.

The rearrangement links TRBV5-4 to TRBJ2-3; 14 nucleotides align to TRBD2. The CDR3 sequence is 15 residues long. Trimming cost V 6 bases and J 5 bases; bases outside gene matches: 5. Germline CDR1 and CDR2: SGHNT and YYREEE (reference sequence). The CDR3: CASTRGLAGGDTQYF. CDR3 coding DNA: TGTGCCAGCACACGAGGACTAGCGGGAGGAGATACGCAGTATTTT.

Worth noting for this clone: An end of the junction differs from the germline gene, which may be a read error. The CDR3 DNA reads TGCGCCAGCAGCTTGGTGGGAGCGGGAGAAGTCTTC. Residues: CASSLVGAGEVF. The J gene is TRBJ2-7, the V gene TRBV5-1, with 8 bases fitting TRBD2. This CDR3 has 12 residues. Per the germline V gene, CDR1 is SGHRS and CDR2 is YFSETQ.

This sequence joins TRBV19 and TRBJ2-5; D gene uncertain. The V end was cut by 10 bases, the J end by 5 bases, with 8 bases between. Germline values: CDR1 LNHDA, CDR2 SQIVND (reference sequence). CDR3 length: 10 residues. Here the CDR3 reads CATYRETQYF. The DNA for the CDR3 is TGTGCCACTTATCGGGAGACCCAGTACTTC.

CDR3 loop: CASSILADLNQPQHF. CDR3 DNA: TGTGCCAGCAGTATCTTAGCCGATCTTAATCAGCCCCAGCATTTT. The chain recombines TRBV6-1 with TRBJ1-5, with no clear D. Germline V gene sequence: CDR1 MNHNS, CDR2 SASEGT. This CDR3 comprises 15 residues. V lost 5 bases, J lost 4 bases, and 15 bases lay in between.

Notes on this clone: At one end the junction does not follow the germline gene, possibly because of a read error. CDR3 protein: CDSSSLRTGVNEQFF. CDR3 coding DNA: TGTGACAGCAGTTCGCTAAGGACAGGGGTCAATGAGCAGTTCTTC. This rearrangement joins TRBV28 to TRBJ2-1; 9 nucleotides line up with TRBD1. Germline V gene data show CDR1 as MDHEN and CDR2 as SYDVKM. This CDR3 comprises 15 residues.

The chain links TRBV5-1 to TRBJ1-1, with D uncertain. Germline loops: CDR1 SGHRS, CDR2 YFSETQ. The ends were cut back, 1 base at V and 2 bases at J, with 9 bases in the middle. The CDR3 covers 14 residues. CDR3 sequence: CASSLQAGNTEAFF. In DNA, the CDR3 is TGCGCCAGCAGCTTGCAGGCCGGTAACACTGAAGCTTTCTTT.

The chain carries TRBV5-8 and TRBJ2-1; a possible D gene is TRBD1 (5 bases). This CDR3 is built from 16 residues. V was pared by 3 bases and J by 4 bases, with 17 bases between. Germline V gene sequence: CDR1 SGHTS, CDR2 YDEGEE. The CDR3 DNA follows: TGTGCCAGCAGCTCCGCAGGGTCCTCGCTTTACAATGAGCAGTTCTTC. It is translated as CASSSAGSSLYNEQFF.

This chain connects TRBV7-3 to TRBJ2-3; 9 bases align to TRBD2. The CDR3 loop spans 17 amino acids. J gave up 1 base and V 3 bases, and 8 bases lay outside the gene matches. Germline values: CDR1 SGHTA, CDR2 FQGTGA. CDR3 sequence: CASSFYKRGARTDTQYF. The CDR3 DNA reads as TGTGCCAGCAGCTTCTACAAGCGGGGGGCCCGCACAGATACGCAGTATTTT.

Details on this clone: Relative to the germline gene, one junction end is altered; a read error may explain this. The rearrangement links TRBV6-1 to TRBJ2-7; 7 bases are a match to TRBD2. This CDR3 has 11 residues. Germline CDR1 reads MNHNS; CDR2 reads SASEGT. This CDR3 reads CASNNFREVSF. CDR3 coding DNA: TGTGCCAGCAACAACTTCCGGGAGGTAAGCTTC.

CDR3 sequence reads: CASSTGRDRLDGYTF. In DNA form, the CDR3 reads TGTGCCAGTAGTACCGGCAGGGATAGGTTGGATGGCTACACCTTC. The V and J genes are TRBV19 and TRBJ1-2; D might be TRBD1 (5 bases). V lost 4 bases to trimming and J lost 6 bases, with 18 bases between them. Germline V lookup: CDR1 LNHDA, CDR2 SQIVND (reference sequence). This CDR3 contains 15 residues. Drawing the rest from reference TRBV19 and TRBJ1-2, the complete variable domain is DGGITQSPKYLFRKEGQNVTLSCEQNLNHDAMYWYRQDPGQGLRLIYYSQIVNDFQKGDIAEGYSVSREKKESFPLTVTSAQKNPTAFYLCASSTGRDRLDGYTFGSGTRLTVV.